These T cell receptor beta chains were read from a single sample in a study of T-cell reconstitution after alpha-beta-depleted transplantation in children. MiXCR, applied by TCRdb to the PCR reads, yields one record per CDR3 protein. The table lists over 15,000 distinct CDR3 sequences, approximately 5.1% of them singletons. Material: PBMCs, obtained before TCRalphabeta/CD19-depleted stem cell transplant. These receptors all stem from a boy younger than 18 with acute lymphoblastic leukemia, due to receive a stem cell transplant. Each CDR3 is given with its conserved first and last residue. Fields, in order: V gene, J gene, clone size, D gene, CDR3 protein, CDR3 DNA. D genes are given only for firm matches. Size is omitted from some rows. Given values are once, few, many or a class for expanded clones.

v_call: TRBV7-2
j_call: TRBJ2-1
clone_size: many
d_call: TRBD1
cdr3_aa: CASSFTRGSYNEQFF
cdr3_nt: TGTGCCAGCAGCTTCACCAGGGGGTCCTACAATGAGCAGTTCTTC

v_call: TRBV28
j_call: TRBJ1-2
clone_size: many
d_call: .
cdr3_aa: CAHKDIYGYTF
cdr3_nt: TGTGCCCACAAAGACATCTATGGCTACACCTTC

v_call: TRBV29-1
j_call: TRBJ2-5
clone_size: many
d_call: TRBD2
cdr3_aa: CSVEGASGEETQYF
cdr3_nt: TGCAGCGTTGAGGGGGCTAGCGGGGAAGAGACCCAGTACTTC

v_call: TRBV27
j_call: TRBJ2-6
clone_size: many
d_call: .
cdr3_aa: CASTHLPRDIYFGANVLTF
cdr3_nt: TGTGCCAGCACCCACCTCCCCCGGGACATTTACTTTGGGGCCAACGTCCTGACTTTC

v_call: TRBV12-3/TRBV12-4
j_call: TRBJ2-5
clone_size: medium-sized
d_call: .
cdr3_aa: CASRTGLHQETQYF
cdr3_nt: TGTGCCAGCAGAACAGGACTCCACCAAGAGACCCAGTACTTC

v_call: TRBV16
j_call: TRBJ1-2
clone_size: many
d_call: .
cdr3_aa: CASSQSGRDKFVYGYTF
cdr3_nt: TGTGCCAGCAGCCAATCCGGGAGGGACAAATTCGTCTATGGCTACACCTTC

v_call: TRBV6-2/TRBV6-3
j_call: TRBJ2-1
clone_size: many
d_call: .
cdr3_aa: CASSTGTPSSYNEQFF
cdr3_nt: TGTGCCAGCAGCACCGGGACTCCCAGCTCCTACAATGAGCAGTTCTTC

v_call: TRBV6-2/TRBV6-3
j_call: TRBJ2-1
clone_size: many
d_call: TRBD2
cdr3_aa: CASSKLAVAYNEQFF
cdr3_nt: TGTGCCAGCAGTAAACTAGCGGTCGCCTACAATGAGCAGTTCTTC

v_call: TRBV7-9
j_call: TRBJ2-2
clone_size: many
d_call: .
cdr3_aa: CASSLEPVSGELFF
cdr3_nt: TGTGCCAGCAGCTTAGAACCTGTTAGCGGGGAGCTGTTTTTT

v_call: TRBV4-1
j_call: TRBJ1-1
clone_size: many
d_call: .
cdr3_aa: CASSQVAGVEAFF
cdr3_nt: TGCGCCAGCAGCCAAGTGGCCGGCGTTGAAGCTTTCTTT

v_call: TRBV19
j_call: TRBJ2-7
clone_size: many
d_call: .
cdr3_aa: CASSIAANSYEQYF
cdr3_nt: TGTGCCAGTAGTATTGCGGCGAATTCCTACGAGCAGTACTTC

v_call: TRBV6-2/TRBV6-3
j_call: TRBJ1-6
clone_size: many
d_call: TRBD1
cdr3_aa: CASCESGQGRNSPLHF
cdr3_nt: TGTGCCAGCTGTGAATCGGGACAGGGCCGAAATTCACCCCTCCACTTT

v_call: TRBV11-2
j_call: TRBJ1-1
clone_size: many
d_call: TRBD1
cdr3_aa: CASSLLQGLSTEAFF
cdr3_nt: TGTGCCAGCAGCTTATTACAGGGGCTCAGCACTGAAGCTTTCTTT

v_call: TRBV11-3
j_call: TRBJ2-1
clone_size: many
d_call: .
cdr3_aa: CASSHGNEQFF
cdr3_nt: TGTGCCAGCAGCCATGGCAATGAGCAGTTCTTC

v_call: TRBV7-3
j_call: TRBJ2-3
clone_size: many
d_call: .
cdr3_aa: CASSLINGPTDTQYF
cdr3_nt: TGTGCCAGCAGCTTAATCAACGGGCCCACAGATACGCAGTATTTT

v_call: TRBV20-1
j_call: TRBJ2-1
clone_size: medium-sized
d_call: TRBD2
cdr3_aa: CSAPLKKREGLSYNEQFF
cdr3_nt: TGCAGTGCTCCATTAAAGAAGCGGGAGGGCCTGTCCTACAATGAGCAGTTCTTC

v_call: TRBV2
j_call: TRBJ2-7
clone_size: many
d_call: TRBD2
cdr3_aa: CASSGQRGAYEQYF
cdr3_nt: TGTGCCAGCAGTGGCCAGCGGGGGGCCTACGAGCAGTACTTC

v_call: TRBV27
j_call: TRBJ1-2
clone_size: .
d_call: TRBD1
cdr3_aa: CASSFRDSGGYTF
cdr3_nt: TGTGCCAGCAGTTTCCGGGACAGTGGTGGCTACACCTTC

v_call: TRBV18
j_call: TRBJ1-3
clone_size: few
d_call: .
cdr3_aa: CASSTTVGNTIYF
cdr3_nt: TGTGCCAGCTCAACAACGGTTGGAAACACCATATATTTT

v_call: TRBV28
j_call: TRBJ1-1
clone_size: many
d_call: .
cdr3_aa: CASSLLVSGNTEAFF
cdr3_nt: TGTGCCAGCAGTTTATTGGTCTCGGGGAACACTGAAGCTTTCTTT

v_call: TRBV5-6
j_call: TRBJ1-4
clone_size: many
d_call: TRBD1
cdr3_aa: CASSSQSGTGYEKLFF
cdr3_nt: TGTGCCAGCAGCTCTCAATCCGGGACAGGGTACGAAAAACTGTTTTTT

v_call: TRBV4-3
j_call: TRBJ1-1
clone_size: medium-sized
d_call: TRBD1
cdr3_aa: CASSQYDRGRTEAFF
cdr3_nt: TGCGCCAGCAGCCAGTACGACAGGGGGCGAACTGAAGCTTTCTTT

v_call: TRBV7-3
j_call: TRBJ2-3
clone_size: medium-sized
d_call: .
cdr3_aa: CASSPGRGTLGDTQYF
cdr3_nt: TGTGCCAGCAGCCCTGGCCGTGGGACCTTGGGGGATACGCAGTATTTT

v_call: TRBV20-1
j_call: TRBJ2-5
clone_size: many
d_call: .
cdr3_aa: CSARDGDSVSETQYF
cdr3_nt: TGCAGTGCTAGAGATGGGGATTCTGTGTCAGAGACCCAGTACTTC

v_call: TRBV11-1
j_call: TRBJ1-5
clone_size: many
d_call: .
cdr3_aa: CASSLGTGVGDVSNQPQHF
cdr3_nt: TGTGCCAGCAGCTTAGGCACGGGAGTGGGGGACGTTAGCAATCAGCCCCAGCATTTT

v_call: TRBV29-1
j_call: TRBJ1-2
clone_size: many
d_call: .
cdr3_aa: CSVEKASPGGYTF
cdr3_nt: TGCAGCGTTGAGAAGGCTTCCCCGGGAGGCTACACCTTC

v_call: TRBV11-3
j_call: TRBJ1-1
clone_size: many
d_call: .
cdr3_aa: CASSLTSMNTEAFF
cdr3_nt: TGTGCCAGCAGCTTAACGTCAATGAACACTGAAGCTTTCTTT

v_call: TRBV11-3
j_call: TRBJ2-1
clone_size: many
d_call: TRBD2
cdr3_aa: CASSTRGESDEQFF
cdr3_nt: TGTGCCAGCAGCACGCGGGGGGAGAGCGATGAGCAGTTCTTC